This T cell receptor (beta chain) came from a study of blood T cell repertoires in COVID-19. Study-level background: The United States, Italy and Spain supplied acute and convalescent COVID-19 samples. In each case, the material was cDNA or gDNA derived from T cells, B-cell-depleted T cells, or PBMCs.

In the authors' workflow: By means of reference gene primer amplification, nucleated cell counts were estimated. Only in-frame clones appear in the TCRdb table, and some are missing; sequencing was by immunoSEQ multiplex PCR. The D gene and trimming were derived from the DNA, and the V and J assignments and clone size from that table. The sample holds about 21,000 clones, roughly 80% seen once. V was trimmed by 5 bases and J by 2 bases, leaving 10 bases between them. The CDR3 contains 15 residues. Germline V gene sequence: CDR1 MNHNS, CDR2 SASEGT. The J gene is TRBJ2-6, the V gene TRBV6-1, with D possibly matching TRBD2 (6 bases). This clonotype was obtained from a man in his forties with acute or convalescent COVID-19. The specimen sequenced was peripheral blood. The CDR3 reads CASSWRGTGANVLTF. The CDR3 DNA sequence: TGTGCCAGCAGTTGGAGGGGTACTGGGGCCAACGTCCTGACTTTC.